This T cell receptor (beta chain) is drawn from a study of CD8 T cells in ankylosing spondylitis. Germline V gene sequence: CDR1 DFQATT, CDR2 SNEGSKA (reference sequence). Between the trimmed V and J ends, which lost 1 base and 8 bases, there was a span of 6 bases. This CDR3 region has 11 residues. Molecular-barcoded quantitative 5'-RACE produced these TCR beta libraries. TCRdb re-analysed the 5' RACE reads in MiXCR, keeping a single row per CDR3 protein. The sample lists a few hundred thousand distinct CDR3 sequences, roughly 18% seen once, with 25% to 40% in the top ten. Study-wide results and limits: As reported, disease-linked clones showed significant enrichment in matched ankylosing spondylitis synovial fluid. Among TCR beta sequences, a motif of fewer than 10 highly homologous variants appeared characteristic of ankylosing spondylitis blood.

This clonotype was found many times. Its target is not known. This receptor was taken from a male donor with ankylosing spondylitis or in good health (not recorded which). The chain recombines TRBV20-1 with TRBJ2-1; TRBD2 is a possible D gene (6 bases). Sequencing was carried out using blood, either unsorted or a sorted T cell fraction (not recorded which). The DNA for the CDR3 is TGCAGTGCTAGAGCGGGGGATGAGCAGTTCTTC. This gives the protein CSARAGDEQFF.